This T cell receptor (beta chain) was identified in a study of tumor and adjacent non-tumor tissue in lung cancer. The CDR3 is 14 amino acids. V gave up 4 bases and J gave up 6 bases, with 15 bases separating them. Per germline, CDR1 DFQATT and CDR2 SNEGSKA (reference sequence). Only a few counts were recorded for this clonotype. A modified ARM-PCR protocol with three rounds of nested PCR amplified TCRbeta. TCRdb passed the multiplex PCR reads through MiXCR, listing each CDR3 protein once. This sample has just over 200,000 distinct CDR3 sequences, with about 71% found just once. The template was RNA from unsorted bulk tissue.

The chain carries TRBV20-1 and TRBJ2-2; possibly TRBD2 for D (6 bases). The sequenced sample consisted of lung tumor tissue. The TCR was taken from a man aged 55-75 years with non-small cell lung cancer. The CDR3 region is CSATSEGSPGELFF. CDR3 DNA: TGCAGTGCTACCTCGGAGGGATCCCCCGGGGAGCTGTTTTTT.